The clone carrying this T cell receptor beta chain was detected only once. This record belongs to a study of T cell responses to AZD1222 COVID-19 vaccine. The method was immunoSEQ multiplex PCR; TCRdb's version includes in-frame clones alone and lacks a portion of them. Here the sample spans roughly 120,000 clones, 70% to 90% being singletons. Germline V gene sequence: CDR1 WNHNN, CDR2 SYGVQD (reference sequence). Deletions cut 6 bases from V and 4 bases from J, with 7 bases between. There are 13 residues in the CDR3. The TCR sequence derives from an adult who received the AZD1222 COVID-19 vaccine. This chain uses TRBV10-1 with TRBJ1-6; D not resolved. The sample in question was peripheral blood, obtained 28 days after the second AZD1222 dose. The CDR3 reads CASRREYNSPLHF. CDR3 bases: TGCGCCAGCAGGCGGGAATATAATTCACCCCTCCACTTT.